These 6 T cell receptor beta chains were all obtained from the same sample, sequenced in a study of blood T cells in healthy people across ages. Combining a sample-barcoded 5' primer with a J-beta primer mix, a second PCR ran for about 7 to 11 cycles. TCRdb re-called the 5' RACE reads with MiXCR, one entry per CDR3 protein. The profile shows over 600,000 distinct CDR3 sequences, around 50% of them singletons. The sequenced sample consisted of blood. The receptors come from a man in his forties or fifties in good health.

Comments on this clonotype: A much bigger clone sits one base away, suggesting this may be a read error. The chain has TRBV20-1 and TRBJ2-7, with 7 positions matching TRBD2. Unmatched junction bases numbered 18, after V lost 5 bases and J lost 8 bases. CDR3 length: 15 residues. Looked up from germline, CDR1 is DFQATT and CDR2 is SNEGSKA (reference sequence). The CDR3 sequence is CSAPSPSGLAEKQYF. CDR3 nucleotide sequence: TGCAGTGCTCCTTCGCCGTCGGGTCTAGCGGAGAAGCAGTACTTC.

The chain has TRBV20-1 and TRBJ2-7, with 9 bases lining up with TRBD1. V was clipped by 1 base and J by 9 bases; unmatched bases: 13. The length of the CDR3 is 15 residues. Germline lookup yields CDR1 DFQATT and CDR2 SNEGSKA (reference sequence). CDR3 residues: CSARAHATGGGGQYF. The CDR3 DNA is TGCAGTGCTAGAGCCCACGCTACAGGGGGCGGTGGGCAGTACTTC.

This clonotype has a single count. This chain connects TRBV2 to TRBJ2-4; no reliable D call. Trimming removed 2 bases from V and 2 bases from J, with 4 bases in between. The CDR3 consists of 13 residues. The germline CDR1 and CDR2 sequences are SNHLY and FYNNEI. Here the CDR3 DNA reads TGTGCCAGCAGTGAAAGGTCCAAAAACATTCAGTACTTC. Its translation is CASSERSKNIQYF.

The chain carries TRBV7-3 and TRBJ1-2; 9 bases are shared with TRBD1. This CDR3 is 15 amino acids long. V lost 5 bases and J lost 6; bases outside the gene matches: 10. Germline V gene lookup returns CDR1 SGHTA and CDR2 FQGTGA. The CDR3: CASSPKRGTGNGYTF. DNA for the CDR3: TGTGCCAGCAGCCCAAAGCGGGGGACAGGGAATGGCTACACCTTC.

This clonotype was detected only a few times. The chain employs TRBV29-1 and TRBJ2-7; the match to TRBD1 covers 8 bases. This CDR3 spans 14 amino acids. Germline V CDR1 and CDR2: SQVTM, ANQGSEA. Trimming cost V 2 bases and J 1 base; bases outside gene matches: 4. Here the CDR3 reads CSVELGQESYEQYF. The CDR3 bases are TGCAGCGTTGAATTGGGACAGGAGTCCTACGAGCAGTACTTC.

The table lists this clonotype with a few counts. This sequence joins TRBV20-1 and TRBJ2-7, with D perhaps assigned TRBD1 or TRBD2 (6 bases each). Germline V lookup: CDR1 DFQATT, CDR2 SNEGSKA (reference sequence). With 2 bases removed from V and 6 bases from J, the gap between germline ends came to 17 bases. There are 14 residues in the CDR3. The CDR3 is CSARKGGEVGEQYF. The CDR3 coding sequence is TGCAGTGCTAGAAAGGGGGGAGAAGTAGGCGAGCAGTACTTC.